One sample yielded the 17 T cell receptor beta chains listed below, sequenced in a study of human T cells and chemical hapten exposure. TCRdb itself ran the RACE reads through MiXCR, one entry per CDR3 protein. The sample has 25,000 to 35,000 distinct CDR3 sequences; 6% to 7.5% are singletons. Time point of the sample: healthy volunteer bleed at 2 weeks. Whole blood that had not been fractionated was the source of extracted total RNA. Specimen: whole blood. These receptors all come from a human donor in good health. Some clones in this sample may be carry-over from other donors' samples.

This clonotype was detected many times. This CDR3 reads CSVDTDTQYF. In nucleotides, the CDR3 is TGCAGCGTTGACACAGATACGCAGTATTTT. The rearrangement links TRBV29-1 to TRBJ2-3; no reliable D call. CDR3 size: 10 residues. Germline V lookup: CDR1 SQVTM, CDR2 ANQGSEA. Trimming took 3 bases from V and 2 from J, leaving 0 bases between them.

This clonotype was detected ten times or more. The chain couples TRBV6-5 to TRBJ1-1; 9 bases map to TRBD1. Per the germline V gene, CDR1 is MNHEY and CDR2 is SVGAGI. Germline trimming cut 1 base from V and 0 bases from J; bases unmatched to any gene: 9. The CDR3 has 18 amino acids. CDR3 in DNA: TGTGCCAGCAGTTACTATGACAGGGGGAGACCCATGAACACTGAAGCTTTCTTT. It specifies CASSYYDRGRPMNTEAFF.

The table lists this clonotype with a few counts. V and J are TRBV4-3 and TRBJ2-2; 8 positions agree with TRBD1. This CDR3 has 16 residues. J was trimmed by 4 bases and V by 1 base; bases with no gene match: 5. The V gene's germline CDR1 is LGHNA and CDR2 YSLEER. The CDR3: CASSQATGGSTGELFF. The CDR3 DNA reads as TGCGCCAGCAGCCAAGCTACAGGGGGGAGCACCGGGGAGCTGTTTTTT.

The chain has TRBV12-3 or TRBV12-4 and TRBJ1-5; D perhaps matches TRBD1 (5 bases). V was clipped by 6 bases and J by 2 bases, with 17 bases between them. This CDR3 comprises 16 residues. CDR3 bases: TGTGCCAGCAGGCCTGGGGGAGCTCCCGGCAATCAGCCCCAGCATTTT. Protein product: CASRPGGAPGNQPQHF.

The chain is built from TRBV12-3 or TRBV12-4 and TRBJ2-3; D ambiguous. The CDR3 has 14 amino acids. Trimming took 3 bases from V and 1 from J, leaving 8 bases between them. In nucleotides, the CDR3 is TGTGCCAGCAGTTTTGGCGGCTGCACAGATACGCAGTATTTT. Translated: CASSFGGCTDTQYF.

In this sample, this clonotype turned up a few times. The chain has TRBV6-5 and TRBJ2-2; D is unresolved. This CDR3 has 15 residues. The V end was cut by 6 bases, the J end by 1 base, with 12 bases between. Germline values: CDR1 MNHEY, CDR2 SVGAGI. CDR3 loop: CASSFRSQNTGELFF. Here the CDR3 DNA reads TGTGCCAGCAGCTTCCGTAGCCAGAACACCGGGGAGCTGTTTTTT.

This clonotype has a handful of counts. DNA of the CDR3: TGCGCCAGCACCACCGTGGGAGGCTCCTACAATGAGCAGTTCTTC. Translated, it gives CASTTVGGSYNEQFF. J is TRBJ2-1 and V is TRBV5-1, with a possible D match to TRBD2 (6 bases). V was shortened by 6 bases and J by 0 bases, with 13 bases between the two germline ends. The germline V gene encodes CDR1 SGHRS and CDR2 YFSETQ. The CDR3 loop spans 15 amino acids.

This clonotype was counted only a few times. J is TRBJ1-2 and V is TRBV18, with TRBD1 as a possible D gene (5 bases). This CDR3 is built from 17 residues. Germline V CDR1 and CDR2: KGHSH, LQKENI. Trimming took 2 bases from V and 0 from J, leaving 16 bases between them. CDR3 nucleotide sequence: TGTGCCAGCTCACCAGGACACCTAAACCCAGCTAACTATGGCTACACCTTC. Translating gives CASSPGHLNPANYGYTF.

This clonotype was recorded many times. The chain combines TRBV5-1 with TRBJ2-7; 11 bases map to TRBD1. Per germline, CDR1 SGHRS and CDR2 YFSETQ. V trimming: 4 bases; J trimming: 2 bases; junction bases outside the gene matches: 8. CDR3 size: 16 residues. DNA for the CDR3: TGCGCCAGCAGCCCGAGCCCGGGACAGGGGGCCTACGAGCAGTACTTC. Protein: CASSPSPGQGAYEQYF. The full variable domain, completed using reference TRBV5-1 and TRBJ2-7, is KAGVTQTPRYLIKTRGQQVTLSCSPISGHRSVSWYQQTPGQGLQFLFEYFSETQRNKGNFPGRFSGRQFSNSRSEMNVSTLELGDSALYLCASSPSPGQGAYEQYFGPGTRLTVT.

This clonotype was seen more than once but under ten times. The J gene is TRBJ1-5, the V gene TRBV7-9; D not resolved. Trimming cost V 5 bases and J 3 bases, with 11 bases left between them. The CDR3 consists of 14 residues. Germline-derived CDR1 and CDR2 are SEHNR and FQNEAQ (reference sequence). The DNA of the CDR3 is TGTGCCAGCAGCCCCGACAATTACAATCAGCCCCAGCATTTT. Translation gives CASSPDNYNQPQHF.

V is TRBV28 and J is TRBJ2-1; TRBD2 is a possible D gene (7 bases). Between the trimmed V and J ends, which lost 5 bases and 4 bases, there was a span of 15 bases. The CDR3 is 15 residues long. CDR1 is MDHEN, CDR2 SYDVKM, per germline. CDR3 nucleotides: TGTGCCAGCAGTCCCCCCGCGGGGGCTTACAATGAGCAGTTCTTC. It translates to CASSPPAGAYNEQFF. Variable domain in full (rest from reference TRBV28 and TRBJ2-1): DVKVTQSSRYLVKRTGEKVFLECVQDMDHENMFWYRQDPGLGLRLIYFSYDVKMKEKGDIPEGYSVSREKKERFSLILESASTNQTSMYLCASSPPAGAYNEQFFGPGTRLTVL.

The rearrangement uses TRBV3-1 and TRBJ1-1; tentatively, D is TRBD1 (6 bases). Deletions cut 1 base from V and 7 bases from J, with 19 bases between. The V gene's germline CDR1 is LGHDT and CDR2 YNNKEL (reference sequence). CDR3 length: 16 residues. DNA for the CDR3: TGTGCCAGCAGCCAAGGGGGGGGGGCAAGTGGAGGTGAAGCTTTCTTT. As protein: CASSQGGGASGGEAFF. Looking up the rest from reference TRBV3-1 and TRBJ1-1 gives the full variable domain: DTAVSQTPKYLVTQMGNDKSIKCEQNLGHDTMYWYKQDSKKFLKIMFSYNNKELIINETVPNRFSPKSPDKAHLNLHINSLELGDSAVYFCASSQGGGASGGEAFFGQGTRLTVV.

This clonotype was seen a few times. The V and J genes are TRBV7-2 and TRBJ1-6, with 7 bases matching TRBD1. The CDR3 has 15 amino acids. Losses at the gene ends were 1 base for V and 8 bases for J; bases not matched to a gene: 5. Germline V gives CDR1 SGHTA, CDR2 FQGNSA. The CDR3 reads CASSLVGQRDSPLHF. In DNA, the CDR3 is TGTGCCAGCAGCTTAGTGGGACAGAGGGATTCACCCCTCCACTTT. The full variable domain, rest sourced from reference TRBV7-2 and TRBJ1-6, is GAGVSQSPSNKVTEKGKDVELRCDPISGHTALYWYRQSLGQGLEFLIYFQGNSAPDKSGLPSDRFSAERTGGSVSTLTIQRTQQEDSAVYLCASSLVGQRDSPLHFGNGTRLTVT.

This clonotype was seen at least ten times. The rearrangement links TRBV29-1 to TRBJ2-3; TRBD2 matches 14 bases. V lost 6 bases to trimming and J lost 6 bases; unmatched junction nucleotides: 11. The V gene's germline CDR1 is SQVTM and CDR2 ANQGSEA. The CDR3 is made up of 16 amino acids. CDR3: CSVEPTSGRAWDTQYF. As DNA, the CDR3 is TGCAGCGTCGAACCGACTAGCGGGAGGGCATGGGATACGCAGTATTTT.

This clonotype was counted many times. The V call is TRBV6-5, the J call TRBJ2-3, with D unclear. The germline CDR1 and CDR2 sequences are MNHEY and SVGAGI. This CDR3 is built from 14 residues. Trimming took 6 bases from V and 3 from J, leaving 13 bases between them. CDR3 coding DNA: TGTGCCAGCAGCCAAAGACACAGAACAGATACGCAGTATTTT. Translated, it gives CASSQRHRTDTQYF.

There are many counts of this clonotype. The V call is TRBV2, the J call TRBJ2-3, with 13 bases that match TRBD2. The CDR3 consists of 15 residues. With V trimmed by 6 bases and J by 5 bases, 5 bases remained unmatched. The germline V gene encodes CDR1 SNHLY and CDR2 FYNNEI. Written as DNA, the CDR3 is TGTGCCAGCAGGGAACTAGCGGGAGGGGAAGATACGCAGTATTTT. This encodes CASRELAGGEDTQYF. The full variable domain, its missing parts supplied by reference TRBV2 and TRBJ2-3, is EPEVTQTPSHQVTQMGQEVILRCVPISNHLYFYWYRQILGQKVEFLVSFYNNEISEKSEIFDDQFSVERPDGSNFTLKIRSTKLEDSAMYFCASRELAGGEDTQYFGPGTRLTVL.

This clonotype was recorded at least ten times. The V call is TRBV5-1, the J call TRBJ1-6; D perhaps matches TRBD1 (6 bases). With 6 bases removed from V and 14 bases from J, the gap between germline ends came to 27 bases. CDR3 length equals 16 residues. Germline lookup yields CDR1 SGHRS and CDR2 YFSETQ. This CDR3 is CASTKSPLTGGEALHF. Here the CDR3 DNA reads TGCGCCAGCACCAAGTCCCCCTTGACAGGCGGAGAGGCCCTCCACTTT.